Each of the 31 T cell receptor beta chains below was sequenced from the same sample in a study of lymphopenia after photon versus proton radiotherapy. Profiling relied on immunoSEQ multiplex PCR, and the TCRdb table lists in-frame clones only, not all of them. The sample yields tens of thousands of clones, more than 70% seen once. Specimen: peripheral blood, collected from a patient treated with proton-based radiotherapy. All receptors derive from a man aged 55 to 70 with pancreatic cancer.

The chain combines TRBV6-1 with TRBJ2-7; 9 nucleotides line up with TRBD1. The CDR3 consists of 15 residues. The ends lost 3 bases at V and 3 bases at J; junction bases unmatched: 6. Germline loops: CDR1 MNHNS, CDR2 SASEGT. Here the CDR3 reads CASSEVRTGVYEQYF. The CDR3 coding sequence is TGTGCCAGCAGTGAGGTCAGGACAGGGGTCTACGAGCAGTACTTC.

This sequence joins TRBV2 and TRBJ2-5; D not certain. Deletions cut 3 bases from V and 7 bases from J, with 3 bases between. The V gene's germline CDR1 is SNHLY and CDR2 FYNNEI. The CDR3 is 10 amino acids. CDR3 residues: CASSERTQYF. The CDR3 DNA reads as TGTGCCAGCAGTGAGCGGACCCAGTACTTC.

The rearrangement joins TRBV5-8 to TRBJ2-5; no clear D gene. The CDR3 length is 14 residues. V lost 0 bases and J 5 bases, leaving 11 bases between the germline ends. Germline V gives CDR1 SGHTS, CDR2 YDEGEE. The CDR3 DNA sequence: TGTGCCAGCAGCTTGGATAGGCGATGGGAGACCCAGTACTTC. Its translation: CASSLDRRWETQYF. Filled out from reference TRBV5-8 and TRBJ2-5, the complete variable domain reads EAGVTQSPTHLIKTRGQQATLRCSPISGHTSVYWYQQALGLGLQFLLWYDEGEERNRGNFPPRFSGRQFPNYSSELNVNALELEDSALYLCASSLDRRWETQYFGPGTRLLVL.

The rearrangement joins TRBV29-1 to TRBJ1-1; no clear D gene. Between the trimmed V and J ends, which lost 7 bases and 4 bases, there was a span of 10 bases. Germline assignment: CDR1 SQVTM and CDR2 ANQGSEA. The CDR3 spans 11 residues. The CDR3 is CSAWGPTEAFF. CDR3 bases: TGCAGCGCCTGGGGTCCCACTGAAGCTTTCTTT.

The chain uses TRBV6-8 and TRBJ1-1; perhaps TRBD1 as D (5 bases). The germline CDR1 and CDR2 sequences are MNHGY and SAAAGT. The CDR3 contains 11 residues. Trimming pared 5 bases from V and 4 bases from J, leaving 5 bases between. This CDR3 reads CASSGATEAFF. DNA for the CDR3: TGTGCCAGCAGTGGGGCCACTGAAGCTTTCTTT.

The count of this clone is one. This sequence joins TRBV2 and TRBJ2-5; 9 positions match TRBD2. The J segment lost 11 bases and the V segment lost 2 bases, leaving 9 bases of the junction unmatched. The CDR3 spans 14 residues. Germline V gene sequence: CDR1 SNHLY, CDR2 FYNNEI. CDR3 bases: TGTGCCAGCAGTGAACTAGCGGGAACATCCCCGCAGTACTTC. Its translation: CASSELAGTSPQYF. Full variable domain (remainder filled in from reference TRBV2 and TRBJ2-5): EPEVTQTPSHQVTQMGQEVILRCVPISNHLYFYWYRQILGQKVEFLVSFYNNEISEKSEIFDDQFSVERPDGSNFTLKIRSTKLEDSAMYFCASSELAGTSPQYFGPGTRLLVL.

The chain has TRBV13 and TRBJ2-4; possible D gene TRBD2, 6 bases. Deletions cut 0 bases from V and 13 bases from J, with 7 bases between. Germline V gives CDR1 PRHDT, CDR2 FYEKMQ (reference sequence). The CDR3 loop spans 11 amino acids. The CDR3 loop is CASSLGGRQYF. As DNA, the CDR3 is TGTGCCAGCAGCTTAGGTGGGAGGCAGTACTTC.

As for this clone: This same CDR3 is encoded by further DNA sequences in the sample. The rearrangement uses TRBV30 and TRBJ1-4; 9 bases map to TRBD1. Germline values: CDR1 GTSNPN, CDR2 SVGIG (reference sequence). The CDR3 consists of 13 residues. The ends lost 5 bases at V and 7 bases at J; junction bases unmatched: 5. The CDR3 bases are TGTGCCTGGTCGGGACAGGGCGGTGAAAAACTGTTTTTT. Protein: CAWSGQGGEKLFF.

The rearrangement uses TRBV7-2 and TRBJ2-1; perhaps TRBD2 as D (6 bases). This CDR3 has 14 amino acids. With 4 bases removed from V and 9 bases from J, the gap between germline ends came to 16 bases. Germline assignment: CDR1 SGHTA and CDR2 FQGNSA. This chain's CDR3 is CASSSLGYGGEQFF. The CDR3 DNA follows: TGTGCCAGCAGCTCCCTAGGTTACGGGGGTGAGCAGTTCTTC. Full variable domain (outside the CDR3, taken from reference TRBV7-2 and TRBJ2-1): GAGVSQSPSNKVTEKGKDVELRCDPISGHTALYWYRQSLGQGLEFLIYFQGNSAPDKSGLPSDRFSAERTGGSVSTLTIQRTQQEDSAVYLCASSSLGYGGEQFFGPGTRLTVL.

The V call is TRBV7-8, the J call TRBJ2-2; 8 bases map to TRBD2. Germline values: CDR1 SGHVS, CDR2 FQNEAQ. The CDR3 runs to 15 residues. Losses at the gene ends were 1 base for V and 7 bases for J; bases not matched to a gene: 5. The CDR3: CASSLVGLGIGELFF. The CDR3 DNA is TGTGCCAGCAGCTTAGTGGGACTAGGGATCGGGGAGCTGTTTTTT.

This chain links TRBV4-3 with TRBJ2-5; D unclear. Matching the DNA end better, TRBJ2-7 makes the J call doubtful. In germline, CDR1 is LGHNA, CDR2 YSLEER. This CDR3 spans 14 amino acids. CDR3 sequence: CASSQDPTSYEQYF. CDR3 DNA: TGCGCCAGCAGCCAAGACCCTACCTCCTACGAGCAGTACTTC.

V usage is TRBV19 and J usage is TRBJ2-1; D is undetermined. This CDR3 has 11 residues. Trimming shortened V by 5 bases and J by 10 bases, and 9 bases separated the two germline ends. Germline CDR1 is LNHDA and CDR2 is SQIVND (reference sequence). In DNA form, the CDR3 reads TGTGCCAGTAGTCCGGGCTTGGAGCAGTTCTTC. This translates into CASSPGLEQFF.

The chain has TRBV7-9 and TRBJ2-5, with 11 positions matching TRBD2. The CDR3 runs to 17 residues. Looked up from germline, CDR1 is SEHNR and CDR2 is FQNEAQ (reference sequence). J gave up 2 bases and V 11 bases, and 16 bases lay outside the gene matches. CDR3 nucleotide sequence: TGTGCCGTCAGCGGGGGCCCGAGACTAGCGGGGCAAGAGACCCAGTACTTC. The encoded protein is CAVSGGPRLAGQETQYF.

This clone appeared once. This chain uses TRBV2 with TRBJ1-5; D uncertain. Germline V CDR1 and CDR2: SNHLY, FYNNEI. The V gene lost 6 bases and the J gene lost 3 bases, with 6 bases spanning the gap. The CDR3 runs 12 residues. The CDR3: CASRTDNQPQHF. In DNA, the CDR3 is TGTGCCAGCAGAACGGACAATCAGCCCCAGCATTTT.

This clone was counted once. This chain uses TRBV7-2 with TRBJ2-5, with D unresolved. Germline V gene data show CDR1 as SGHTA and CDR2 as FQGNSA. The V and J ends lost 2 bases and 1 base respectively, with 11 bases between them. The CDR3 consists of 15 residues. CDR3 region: CASSLRVTPQETQYF. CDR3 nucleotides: TGTGCCAGCAGCTTAAGGGTCACTCCCCAAGAGACCCAGTACTTC.

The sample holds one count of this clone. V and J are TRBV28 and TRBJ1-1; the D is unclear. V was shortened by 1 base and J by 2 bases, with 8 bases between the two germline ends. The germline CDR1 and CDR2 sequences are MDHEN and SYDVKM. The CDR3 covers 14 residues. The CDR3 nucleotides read TGTGCCAGCAGTTTATTCCTACTTAACACTGAAGCTTTCTTT. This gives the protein CASSLFLLNTEAFF.

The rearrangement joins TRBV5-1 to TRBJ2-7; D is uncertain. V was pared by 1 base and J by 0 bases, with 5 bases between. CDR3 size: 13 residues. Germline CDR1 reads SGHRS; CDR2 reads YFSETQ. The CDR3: CASSLISSYEQYF. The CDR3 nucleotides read TGCGCCAGCAGCTTGATAAGCTCCTACGAGCAGTACTTC.

DNA of the CDR3: TGTGCCAGCAGTGAAGCGCGGGCAGGGCTTGGGGCTTTCTTT. Translating gives CASSEARAGLGAFF. This chain joins TRBV6-1 and TRBJ1-1; D is perhaps TRBD1 (5 bases). The length of the CDR3 is 14 residues. Germline CDR1 reads MNHNS; CDR2 reads SASEGT. V lost 0 bases to trimming and J lost 11 bases, with 16 bases between them.

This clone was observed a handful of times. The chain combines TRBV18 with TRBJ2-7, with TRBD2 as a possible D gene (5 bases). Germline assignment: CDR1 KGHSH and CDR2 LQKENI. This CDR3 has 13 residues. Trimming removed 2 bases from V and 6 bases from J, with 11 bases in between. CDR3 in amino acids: CASSPSGVGEQYF. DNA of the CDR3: TGTGCCAGCTCACCATCCGGGGTAGGCGAGCAGTACTTC.

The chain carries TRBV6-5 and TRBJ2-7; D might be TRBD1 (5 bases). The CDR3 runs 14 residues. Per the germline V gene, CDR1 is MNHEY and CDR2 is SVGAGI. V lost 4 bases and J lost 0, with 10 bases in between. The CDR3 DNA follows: TGTGCCAGCAGTTTACCAGACAGCTCCTACGAGCAGTACTTC. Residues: CASSLPDSSYEQYF.

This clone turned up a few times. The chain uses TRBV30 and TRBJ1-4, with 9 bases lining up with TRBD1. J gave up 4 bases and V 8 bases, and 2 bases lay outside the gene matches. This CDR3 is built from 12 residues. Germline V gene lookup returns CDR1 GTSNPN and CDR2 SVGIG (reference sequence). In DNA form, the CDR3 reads TGTGCCGGGACAGGGCTTAATGAAAAACTGTTTTTT. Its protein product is CAGTGLNEKLFF.

CDR3 bases: TGTGCCAGCAGTGTCCCCCAAAGCACTGAAGCTTTCTTT. It translates to CASSVPQSTEAFF. The V and J genes are TRBV28 and TRBJ1-1, with D hard to call. The CDR3 is made up of 13 amino acids. Germline V lookup: CDR1 MDHEN, CDR2 SYDVKM. V was shortened by 5 bases and J by 4 bases, with 11 bases between the two germline ends.

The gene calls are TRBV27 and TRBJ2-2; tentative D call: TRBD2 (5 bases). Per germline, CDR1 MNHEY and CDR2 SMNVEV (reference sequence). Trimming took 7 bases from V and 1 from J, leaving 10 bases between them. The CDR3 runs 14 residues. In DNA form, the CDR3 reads TGTGCCAGCAATCACGGGGTGAACACCGGGGAGCTGTTTTTT. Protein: CASNHGVNTGELFF.

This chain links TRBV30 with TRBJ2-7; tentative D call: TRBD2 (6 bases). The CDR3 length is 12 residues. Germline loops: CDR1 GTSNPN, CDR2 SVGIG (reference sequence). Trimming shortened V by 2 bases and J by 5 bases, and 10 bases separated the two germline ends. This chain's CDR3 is CAWSTRTNEQYF. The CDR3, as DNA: TGTGCCTGGAGTACCAGGACTAACGAGCAGTACTTC.

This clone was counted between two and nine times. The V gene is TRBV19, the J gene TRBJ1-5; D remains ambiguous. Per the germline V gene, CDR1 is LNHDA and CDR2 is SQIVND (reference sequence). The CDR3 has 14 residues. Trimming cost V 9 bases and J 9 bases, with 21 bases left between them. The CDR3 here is CASKGWQRSGPQHF. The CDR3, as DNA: TGTGCCAGCAAGGGTTGGCAGCGAAGTGGGCCCCAGCATTTT.

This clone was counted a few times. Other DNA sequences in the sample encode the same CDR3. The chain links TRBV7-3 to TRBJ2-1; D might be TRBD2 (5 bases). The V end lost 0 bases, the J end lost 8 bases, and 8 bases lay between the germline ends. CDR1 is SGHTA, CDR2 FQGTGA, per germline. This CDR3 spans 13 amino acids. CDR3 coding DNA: TGTGCCAGCAGCTTAACGTCCGGGGATGAGCAGTTCTTC. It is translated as CASSLTSGDEQFF. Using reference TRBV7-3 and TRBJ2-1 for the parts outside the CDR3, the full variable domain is GAGVSQTPSNKVTEKGKYVELRCDPISGHTALYWYRQSLGQGPEFLIYFQGTGAADDSGLPNDRFFAVRPEGSVSTLKIQRTERGDSAVYLCASSLTSGDEQFFGPGTRLTVL.

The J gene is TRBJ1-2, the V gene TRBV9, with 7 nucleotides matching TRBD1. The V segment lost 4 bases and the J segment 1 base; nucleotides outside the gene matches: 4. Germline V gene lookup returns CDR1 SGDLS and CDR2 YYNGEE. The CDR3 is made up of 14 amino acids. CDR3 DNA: TGTGCCAGCAGCCCTGGACAGGATAACTATGGCTACACCTTC. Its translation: CASSPGQDNYGYTF.

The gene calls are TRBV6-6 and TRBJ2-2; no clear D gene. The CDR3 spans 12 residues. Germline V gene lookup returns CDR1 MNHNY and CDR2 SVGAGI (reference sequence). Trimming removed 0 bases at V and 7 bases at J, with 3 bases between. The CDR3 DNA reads TGTGCCAGCAGTTACTCCGGCGGGGAGCTGTTTTTT. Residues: CASSYSGGELFF.

The DNA for the CDR3 is TGTGCCAGTAGTATATGGACAGGGAAAAGGGACAATGAGCAGTTCTTC. Translation: CASSIWTGKRDNEQFF. The V and J genes are TRBV19 and TRBJ2-1; TRBD1 aligns across 8 bases. V shed 2 bases, J shed 5 bases, and the junction held 8 bases outside the gene matches. Germline CDR1 reads LNHDA; CDR2 reads SQIVND (reference sequence). The CDR3 has 16 residues.

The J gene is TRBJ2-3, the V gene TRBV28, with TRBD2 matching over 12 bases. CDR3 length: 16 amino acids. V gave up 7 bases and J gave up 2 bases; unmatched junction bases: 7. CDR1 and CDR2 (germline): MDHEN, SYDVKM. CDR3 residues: CASTGRLAGVTDTQYF. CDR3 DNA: TGTGCCAGCACCGGAAGACTAGCGGGAGTCACAGATACGCAGTATTTT. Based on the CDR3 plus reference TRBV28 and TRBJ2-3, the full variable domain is DVKVTQSSRYLVKRTGEKVFLECVQDMDHENMFWYRQDPGLGLRLIYFSYDVKMKEKGDIPEGYSVSREKKERFSLILESASTNQTSMYLCASTGRLAGVTDTQYFGPGTRLTVL.

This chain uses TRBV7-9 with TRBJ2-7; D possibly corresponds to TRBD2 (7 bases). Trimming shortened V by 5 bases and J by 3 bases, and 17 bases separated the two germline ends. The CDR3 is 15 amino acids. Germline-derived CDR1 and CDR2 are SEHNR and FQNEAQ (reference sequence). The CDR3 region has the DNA TGTGCCAGCAGCCGACCAACGGGGGGCTTCTACGAGCAGTACTTC. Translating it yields CASSRPTGGFYEQYF.